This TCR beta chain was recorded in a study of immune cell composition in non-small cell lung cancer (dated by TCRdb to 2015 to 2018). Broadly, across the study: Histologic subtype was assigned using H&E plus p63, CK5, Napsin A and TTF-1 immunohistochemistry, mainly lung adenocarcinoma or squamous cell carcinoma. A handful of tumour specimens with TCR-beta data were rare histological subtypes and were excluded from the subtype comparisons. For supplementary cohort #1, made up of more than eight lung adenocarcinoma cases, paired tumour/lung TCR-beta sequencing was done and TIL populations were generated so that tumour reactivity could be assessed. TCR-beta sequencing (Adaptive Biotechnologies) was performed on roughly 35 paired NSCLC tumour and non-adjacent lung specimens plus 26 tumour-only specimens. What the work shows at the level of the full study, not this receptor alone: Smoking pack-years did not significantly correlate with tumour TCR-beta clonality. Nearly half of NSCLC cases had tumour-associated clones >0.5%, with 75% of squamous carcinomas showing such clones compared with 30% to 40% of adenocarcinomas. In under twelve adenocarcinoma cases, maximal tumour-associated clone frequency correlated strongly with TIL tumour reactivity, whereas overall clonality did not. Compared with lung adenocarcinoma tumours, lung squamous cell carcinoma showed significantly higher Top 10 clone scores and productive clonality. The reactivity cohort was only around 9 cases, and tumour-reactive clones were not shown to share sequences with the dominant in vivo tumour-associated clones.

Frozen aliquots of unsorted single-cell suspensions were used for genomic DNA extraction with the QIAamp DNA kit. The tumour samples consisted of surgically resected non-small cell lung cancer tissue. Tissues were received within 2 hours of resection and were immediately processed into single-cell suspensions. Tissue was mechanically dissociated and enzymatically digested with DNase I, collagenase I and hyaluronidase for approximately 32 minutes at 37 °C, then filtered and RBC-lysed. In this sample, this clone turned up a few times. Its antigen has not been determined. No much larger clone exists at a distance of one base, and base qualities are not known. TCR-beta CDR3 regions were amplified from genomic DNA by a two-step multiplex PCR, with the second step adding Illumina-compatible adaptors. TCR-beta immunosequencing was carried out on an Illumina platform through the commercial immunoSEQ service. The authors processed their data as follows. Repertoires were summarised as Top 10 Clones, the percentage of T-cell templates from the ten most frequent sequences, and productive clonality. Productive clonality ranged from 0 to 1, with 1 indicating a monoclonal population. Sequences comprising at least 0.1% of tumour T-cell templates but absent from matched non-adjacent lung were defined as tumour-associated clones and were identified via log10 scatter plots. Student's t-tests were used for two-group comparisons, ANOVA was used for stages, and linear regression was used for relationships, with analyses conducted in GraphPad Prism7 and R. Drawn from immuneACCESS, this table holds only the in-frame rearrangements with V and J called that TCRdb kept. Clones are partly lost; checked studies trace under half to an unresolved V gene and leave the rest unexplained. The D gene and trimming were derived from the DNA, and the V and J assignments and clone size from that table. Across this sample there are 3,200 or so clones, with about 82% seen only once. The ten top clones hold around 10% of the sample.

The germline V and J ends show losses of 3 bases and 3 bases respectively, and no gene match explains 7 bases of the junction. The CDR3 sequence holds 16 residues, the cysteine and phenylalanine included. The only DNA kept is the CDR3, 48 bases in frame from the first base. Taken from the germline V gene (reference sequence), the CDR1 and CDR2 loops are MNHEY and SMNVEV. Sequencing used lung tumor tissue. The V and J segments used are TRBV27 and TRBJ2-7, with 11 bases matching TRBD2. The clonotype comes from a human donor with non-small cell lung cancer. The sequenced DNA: TGTGCCAGCAGTTTTATGGGACTAGCGGCGGTCTACGAGCAGTACTTC. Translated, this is CASSFMGLAAVYEQYF.